This T cell receptor (beta chain) comes out of a study of blood T cells in healthy people across ages. CDR1 and CDR2 from the germline V gene are SGHVS and FQNEAQ. The ends were cut back, 4 bases at V and 11 bases at J, with 18 bases in the middle. The CDR3 runs 14 residues. It was with a sample-barcoded 5' primer and a J-beta primer mix that a second PCR of roughly 7 to 12 cycles was run. Each cDNA was tagged by a template-switch adaptor containing 12 random nucleotides. TCRdb recomputed calls from the 5' RACE reads with MiXCR, one row per CDR3 protein. The sample lists 550,000 to 750,000 distinct CDR3 sequences, around 21% occurring once. Isolation of PBMCs gave at least 7 million cells per sample. Per individual sample, total RNA of at least 5 micrograms was extracted.

The specimen was blood. This TCR came from a man between 65 and 80 years old in good health. V and J are TRBV7-8 and TRBJ1-5; TRBD1 might be the D (6 bases). The CDR3 nucleotides read TGTGCCAGCAGCTCGGACAGCAACGAAGTGACCCAGCATTTT. Amino acids: CASSSDSNEVTQHF.